This T cell receptor beta chain appears in the sequencing data of a study of blood T cell repertoires in COVID-19. Across the study: The United States, Italy and Spain supplied acute and convalescent COVID-19 samples. T cells, B-cell-depleted T cells, or PBMCs provided the cDNA or gDNA that served as material.

The J segment lost 2 bases and the V segment lost 3 bases, leaving 2 bases of the junction unmatched. Germline V gives CDR1 PRHDT, CDR2 FYEKMQ (reference sequence). The CDR3 contains 16 residues. Individuals drawn from 20 to 30 US areas were about 18 to 89 years old. Assay used: immunoSEQ multiplex PCR; TCRdb lists only in-frame clones, some missing. Among some 150,000 clones listed, 78% were seen once. This TCR derives from a woman aged 45-60 years who had recovered from COVID-19. The chain uses TRBV13 and TRBJ2-5, with TRBD2 matching over 14 bases. The sequenced sample consisted of PBMCs or T cells enriched from blood (not recorded which). The CDR3 DNA reads as TGTGCCAGCAGCTTGACTAGCGGGGGGGGACAAGAGACCCAGTACTTC. Amino acid sequence: CASSLTSGGGQETQYF.